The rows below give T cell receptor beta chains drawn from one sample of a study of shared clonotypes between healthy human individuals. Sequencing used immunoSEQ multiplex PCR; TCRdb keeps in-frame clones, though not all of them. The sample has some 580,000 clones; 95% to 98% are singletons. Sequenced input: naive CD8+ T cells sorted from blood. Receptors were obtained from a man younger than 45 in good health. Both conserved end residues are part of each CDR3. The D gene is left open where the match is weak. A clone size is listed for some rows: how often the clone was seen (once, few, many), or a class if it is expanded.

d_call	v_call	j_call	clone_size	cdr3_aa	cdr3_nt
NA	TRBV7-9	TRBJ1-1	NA	CASSLPTANTEAFF	TGTGCCAGCAGCTTGCCGACGGCAAACACTGAAGCTTTCTTT
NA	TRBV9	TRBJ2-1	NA	CASGLPGQSSYNEQFF	TGTGCCAGCGGCCTCCCAGGACAGTCTTCCTACAATGAGCAGTTCTTC
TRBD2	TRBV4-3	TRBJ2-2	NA	CASSSAGGLGELFF	TGCGCCAGCAGCTCCGCGGGAGGCCTCGGGGAGCTGTTTTTT
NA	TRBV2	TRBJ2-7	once	CASTPAVNYEQYF	TGTGCCAGCACCCCTGCGGTTAATTACGAGCAGTACTTC
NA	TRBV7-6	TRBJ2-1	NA	CASSPVLGDSFLDEQFF	TGTGCCAGCAGCCCTGTGTTGGGGGATTCCTTCCTCGATGAGCAGTTCTTC
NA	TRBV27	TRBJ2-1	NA	CASSRSGVSYNEQFF	TGTGCCAGCAGTAGATCGGGGGTATCCTACAATGAGCAGTTCTTC
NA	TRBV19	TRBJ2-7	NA	CASSYRLSYEQYF	TGTGCCAGTAGTTATAGACTCTCCTACGAGCAGTACTTC
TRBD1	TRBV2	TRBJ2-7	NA	CARGQGAGEQYF	TGTGCCAGGGGACAGGGGGCCGGCGAGCAGTACTTC
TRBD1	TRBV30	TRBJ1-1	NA	CAWDRGGNTEAFF	TGTGCCTGGGACAGGGGAGGGAACACTGAAGCTTTCTTT
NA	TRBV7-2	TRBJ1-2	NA	CASSLGHSQGSVDGYTF	TGTGCCAGCAGCTTAGGACACTCACAGGGTTCCGTTGACGGCTACACCTTC
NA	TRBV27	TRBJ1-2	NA	CASSLSDNNYGYTF	TGTGCCAGCAGTTTGAGTGACAACAACTATGGCTACACCTTC
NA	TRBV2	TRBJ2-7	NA	CARRSGHSYEQYF	TGTGCCAGGCGTTCGGGACACTCCTACGAGCAGTACTTC
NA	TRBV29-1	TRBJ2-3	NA	CSGTASTDTQYF	TGCAGCGGGACAGCTTCCACAGATACGCAGTATTTT
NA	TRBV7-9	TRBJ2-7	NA	CASSLATGLDSYEQYF	TGTGCCAGCAGCTTAGCTACAGGCCTCGACTCCTACGAGCAGTACTTC
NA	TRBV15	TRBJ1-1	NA	CATSRGQYMNTEAFF	TGTGCCACCAGCAGAGGACAGTACATGAACACTGAAGCTTTCTTT
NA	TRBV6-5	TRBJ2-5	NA	CASSAGTQETQYF	TGTGCCAGCAGTGCGGGCACTCAAGAGACCCAGTACTTC
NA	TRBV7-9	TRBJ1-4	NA	CASSSRRDTHEKLFF	TGTGCCAGCAGCTCTCGCCGGGACACCCATGAAAAACTGTTTTTT